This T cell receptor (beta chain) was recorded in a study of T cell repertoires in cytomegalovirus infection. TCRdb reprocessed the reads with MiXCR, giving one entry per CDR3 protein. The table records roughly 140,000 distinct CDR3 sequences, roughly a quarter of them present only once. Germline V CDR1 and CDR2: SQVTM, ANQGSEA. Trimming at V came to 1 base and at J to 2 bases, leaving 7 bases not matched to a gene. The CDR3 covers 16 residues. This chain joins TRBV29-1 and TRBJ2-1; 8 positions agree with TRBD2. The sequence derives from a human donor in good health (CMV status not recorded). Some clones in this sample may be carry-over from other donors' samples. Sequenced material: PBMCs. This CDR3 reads CSVEVGGGRTYNEQFF. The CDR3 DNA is TGCAGCGTTGAAGTGGGCGGGGGGAGAACCTACAATGAGCAGTTCTTC.